A single sample is the source of the 23 T cell receptor beta chains below, sequenced in a study of blood T cell repertoires in COVID-19. Method: immunoSEQ multiplex PCR; TCRdb's copy keeps in-frame clones and lacks some. The sample holds about 120,000 clones, around 76% seen once. Specimen: peripheral blood. These receptors originate from a woman older than 75 with acute or convalescent COVID-19.

The chain is built from TRBV5-1 and TRBJ2-3; D not resolved. CDR3 length: 15 amino acids. The germline gives CDR1 SGHRS, CDR2 YFSETQ. With 3 bases removed from V and 2 bases from J, the gap between germline ends came to 13 bases. The CDR3 sequence is CASSSDQALTDTQYF. CDR3 DNA: TGCGCCAGCAGCTCCGACCAGGCTCTCACAGATACGCAGTATTTT.

The chain has TRBV12-3 or TRBV12-4 and TRBJ2-3; D is ambiguous. V was shortened by 4 bases and J by 5 bases, with 4 bases between the two germline ends. This CDR3 is built from 11 residues. The CDR3 is CASSSGDTQYF. The DNA for the CDR3 is TGTGCCAGCAGTTCCGGAGATACGCAGTATTTT.

J is TRBJ1-1 and V is TRBV6-5; D gene ambiguous. This CDR3 is 13 amino acids long. The germline V gene encodes CDR1 MNHEY and CDR2 SVGAGI. Trimming pared 2 bases from V and 4 bases from J, leaving 8 bases between. This CDR3 is CASSYRPSTEAFF. As DNA, the CDR3 is TGTGCCAGCAGTTACCGCCCGAGCACTGAAGCTTTCTTT.

The J gene is TRBJ2-3, the V gene TRBV4-1; TRBD2 aligns across 8 bases. J was trimmed by 4 bases and V by 4 bases; bases with no gene match: 10. Germline values: CDR1 MGHRA, CDR2 YSYEKL. The CDR3 is 16 amino acids. The CDR3 DNA reads TGCGCCAGCAGCCCGCGGGGGGCAGTGGTTGCAGATACGCAGTATTTT. Its translation is CASSPRGAVVADTQYF.

This chain links TRBV25-1 with TRBJ2-1; unclear D gene. This CDR3 region has 18 residues. Per germline, CDR1 MGHDK and CDR2 SYGVNS. Trimming cost V 1 base and J 7 bases, with 23 bases left between them. The CDR3 protein is CASSEFRTTRSVGNEQFF. DNA for the CDR3: TGTGCCAGCAGTGAATTCCGTACTACTCGGAGCGTTGGAAATGAGCAGTTCTTC.

This chain joins TRBV27 and TRBJ2-2, with D unresolved. V lost 5 bases and J 3 bases, leaving 10 bases between the germline ends. CDR3 length equals 14 residues. Germline CDR1 MNHEY, CDR2 SMNVEV (reference sequence). CDR3 coding DNA: TGTGCCAGCAGTCCACTTGAACACACCGGGGAGCTGTTTTTT. Protein sequence: CASSPLEHTGELFF.

This chain connects TRBV7-2 to TRBJ2-7; 9 bases fit TRBD2. V trimming: 1 base; J trimming: 6 bases; junction bases outside the gene matches: 10. Germline assignment: CDR1 SGHTA and CDR2 FQGNSA. CDR3 length equals 16 residues. Written as DNA, the CDR3 is TGTGCCAGCAGCTTAGATATGGCGGGAGGGCCTGTCGAGCAGTACTTC. Protein sequence: CASSLDMAGGPVEQYF.

The rearrangement uses TRBV19 and TRBJ2-7; 7 bases line up with TRBD1. The CDR3 length is 15 residues. The V segment lost 5 bases and the J segment 0 bases; nucleotides outside the gene matches: 7. Germline V gene data show CDR1 as LNHDA and CDR2 as SQIVND (reference sequence). The CDR3 coding sequence is TGTGCCAGTAGTGGGCGACAGGGAACCTCCTACGAGCAGTACTTC. Translated, it gives CASSGRQGTSYEQYF. The whole variable domain, remainder taken from reference TRBV19 and TRBJ2-7, is DGGITQSPKYLFRKEGQNVTLSCEQNLNHDAMYWYRQDPGQGLRLIYYSQIVNDFQKGDIAEGYSVSREKKESFPLTVTSAQKNPTAFYLCASSGRQGTSYEQYFGPGTRLTVT.

The V gene is TRBV27, the J gene TRBJ2-7; D is perhaps TRBD2 (5 bases). The V end was cut by 3 bases, the J end by 2 bases, with 11 bases between. The CDR3 sequence is 14 residues long. Germline lookup yields CDR1 MNHEY and CDR2 SMNVEV (reference sequence). CDR3 residues: CASSFDGKPYEQYF. The CDR3 DNA sequence: TGTGCCAGCAGTTTCGACGGGAAGCCCTACGAGCAGTACTTC.

The CDR3 here is CASSPYRAQANVLTF. The DNA for the CDR3 is TGTGCCAGCAGCCCCTACAGGGCCCAGGCCAACGTCCTGACTTTC. V usage is TRBV7-2 and J usage is TRBJ2-6, with TRBD1 as a possible D gene (6 bases). Germline V lookup: CDR1 SGHTA, CDR2 FQGNSA. Trimming removed 5 bases at V and 6 bases at J, with 14 bases between. The CDR3 is 15 residues long.

This chain uses TRBV4-1 with TRBJ2-3; D uncertain. There are 15 residues in the CDR3. The germline V and J ends were trimmed by 1 base and 2 bases, with 10 bases remaining between them. Germline assignment: CDR1 MGHRA and CDR2 YSYEKL. The CDR3 loop reads CASSQGHKNTDTQYF. CDR3 coding DNA: TGCGCCAGCAGCCAAGGGCACAAAAACACAGATACGCAGTATTTT.

V is TRBV5-1 and J is TRBJ2-1, with 7 bases fitting TRBD2. CDR3 size: 15 residues. V lost 0 bases and J lost 8; bases outside the gene matches: 8. CDR1 SGHRS and CDR2 YFSETQ come from the germline V gene. The CDR3 nucleotides read TGCGCCAGCAGCTTGGGACTAGCCCGGGGGGATGAGCAGTTCTTC. Amino acids: CASSLGLARGDEQFF.

V and J are TRBV10-1 and TRBJ2-7, with TRBD1 matching 7 bases. CDR3 length equals 15 residues. After removal of 7 bases from V and 4 bases from J, the junction contained 13 bases not matched to a gene. Germline CDR1 and CDR2: WNHNN and SYGVQD (reference sequence). The CDR3 DNA sequence: TGCGCCAGCACCGACCCTGACAGGGCGGCGTACGAGCAGTACTTC. This codes for CASTDPDRAAYEQYF.

The chain employs TRBV7-8 and TRBJ2-4, with 9 bases fitting TRBD1. With 5 bases clipped from V and 1 base from J, the junction kept 6 bases outside the gene matches. Germline V lookup: CDR1 SGHVS, CDR2 FQNEAQ. The CDR3 is 16 residues long. Written as DNA, the CDR3 is TGTGCCAGCAGCCCCACAGGGGGCCAGGCCAAAAACATTCAGTACTTC. This gives the protein CASSPTGGQAKNIQYF.

The chain uses TRBV7-9 and TRBJ2-5; D is undetermined. Germline CDR1 and CDR2: SEHNR and FQNEAQ (reference sequence). The CDR3 sequence is 18 residues long. V was clipped by 1 base and J by 5 bases, with 23 bases between them. Here the CDR3 DNA reads TGTGCCAGCAGCTTAGGTCTTAGAGCAAGAGGTTTGGAGGAGACCCAGTACTTC. As protein: CASSLGLRARGLEETQYF.

The genes are TRBV7-2 and TRBJ1-3; no reliable D call. V was cut by 5 bases and J by 5 bases, with 7 bases left in between. The CDR3 is 12 residues long. Germline V gene lookup returns CDR1 SGHTA and CDR2 FQGNSA. CDR3 loop: CASSPNRNTIYF. CDR3 in DNA: TGTGCCAGCAGCCCGAACAGAAACACCATATATTTT.

V gene TRBV10-1 combines with J gene TRBJ2-1; possibly TRBD1 for D (6 bases). Trimming cost V 7 bases and J 8 bases, with 21 bases left between them. CDR1 is WNHNN, CDR2 SYGVQD, per germline (reference sequence). The CDR3 loop spans 15 amino acids. CDR3 nucleotides: TGCGCCAGCACCGAATCGCTTACCAGGGGCCATGAGCAGTTCTTC. It translates to CASTESLTRGHEQFF.

J is TRBJ2-1 and V is TRBV5-4; 13 positions match TRBD2. Germline V lookup: CDR1 SGHNT, CDR2 YYREEE (reference sequence). The V gene end was trimmed by 5 bases and the J gene end by 9 bases; junction bases not matched to a gene: 8. The CDR3 spans 15 residues. The CDR3 protein is CASRLTSGGPFEQFF. CDR3 DNA: TGTGCCAGCAGGCTGACTAGCGGGGGGCCGTTTGAGCAGTTCTTC.

This chain links TRBV11-2 with TRBJ2-7, with no clear D. V was trimmed by 0 bases and J by 4 bases, leaving 13 bases between them. Germline CDR1 reads SGHAT; CDR2 reads FQNNGV. CDR3 length equals 15 residues. The CDR3 loop reads CASSLDSGMWYEQYF. In DNA form, the CDR3 reads TGTGCCAGCAGCTTAGATTCGGGTATGTGGTACGAGCAGTACTTC. Full variable domain (rest looked up from reference TRBV11-2 and TRBJ2-7): EAGVAQSPRYKIIEKRQSVAFWCNPISGHATLYWYQQILGQGPKLLIQFQNNGVVDDSQLPKDRFSAERLKGVDSTLKIQPAKLEDSAVYLCASSLDSGMWYEQYFGPGTRLTVT.

The genes are TRBV7-2 and TRBJ2-2; possible D gene TRBD2, 5 bases. Germline V CDR1 and CDR2: SGHTA, FQGNSA. The CDR3 length is 15 residues. Trimming pared 0 bases from V and 3 bases from J, leaving 8 bases between. DNA for the CDR3: TGTGCCAGCAGCTTAGCGCTAGCTGACACCGGGGAGCTGTTTTTT. This sequence encodes CASSLALADTGELFF.

The chain employs TRBV5-5 and TRBJ2-7, with D possibly being TRBD1 (6 bases). V was shortened by 1 base and J by 2 bases, with 16 bases between the two germline ends. This CDR3 is built from 16 residues. Germline V gene data show CDR1 as SGHKS and CDR2 as YYEKEE (reference sequence). The CDR3 region is CASSLSGNRVAYEQYF. DNA for the CDR3: TGTGCCAGCAGCTTGAGTGGGAACAGGGTGGCCTACGAGCAGTACTTC. Full variable domain (missing parts from reference TRBV5-5 and TRBJ2-7): DAGVTQSPTHLIKTRGQQVTLRCSPISGHKSVSWYQQVLGQGPQFIFQYYEKEERGRGNFPDRFSARQFPNYSSELNVNALLLGDSALYLCASSLSGNRVAYEQYFGPGTRLTVT.

This chain uses TRBV28 with TRBJ1-1; tentative D call: TRBD1 (5 bases). This CDR3 is built from 12 residues. Germline values: CDR1 MDHEN, CDR2 SYDVKM. V gave up 8 bases and J gave up 7 bases, with 14 bases separating them. CDR3 nucleotide sequence: TGTGCCAGCGGGTCAGGGCCAAATGAAGCTTTCTTT. Its protein is CASGSGPNEAFF.

The chain carries TRBV7-9 and TRBJ2-7, with TRBD1 identical over 9 bases. Losses at the gene ends were 5 bases for V and 0 bases for J; bases not matched to a gene: 8. Germline lookup yields CDR1 SEHNR and CDR2 FQNEAQ (reference sequence). The CDR3 spans 16 residues. DNA of the CDR3: TGTGCCAGCAGCCCGGGACAGGGAGGGAGCTCCTACGAGCAGTACTTC. Translation gives CASSPGQGGSSYEQYF.